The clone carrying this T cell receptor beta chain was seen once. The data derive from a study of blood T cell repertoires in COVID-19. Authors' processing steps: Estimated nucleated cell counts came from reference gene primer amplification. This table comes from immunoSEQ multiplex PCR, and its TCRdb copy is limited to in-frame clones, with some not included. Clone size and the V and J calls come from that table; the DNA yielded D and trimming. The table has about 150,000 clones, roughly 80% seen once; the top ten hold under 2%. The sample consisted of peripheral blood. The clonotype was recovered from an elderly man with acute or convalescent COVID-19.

The CDR3 loop is CASSLGTQVEKLFF. In DNA, the CDR3 is TGTGCCAGCAGCTTAGGAACTCAGGTTGAAAAACTGTTTTTT. This chain uses TRBV7-9 with TRBJ1-4; no reliable D call. The V and J ends lost 1 base and 7 bases respectively, with 10 bases between them. Germline V gene data show CDR1 as SEHNR and CDR2 as FQNEAQ (reference sequence). The CDR3 loop spans 14 amino acids.